This is a list of T cell receptor beta chains from one sample in a study of blood T cell repertoires in COVID-19. Sequencing used immunoSEQ multiplex PCR; TCRdb keeps in-frame clones, though not all of them. The table shows around 260,000 clones, with approximately 90% occurring only once. Sequencing was done on a sample of peripheral blood. The receptors shown here come from a young man with active or convalescent COVID-19. Each CDR3 is given with its conserved first and last residue.

j_call v_call cdr3_aa
TRBJ1-6 TRBV5-1 CASREASGGNSPLHF
TRBJ2-7 TRBV11-2 CASSLGTGDEQYF
TRBJ2-3 TRBV5-3 CARSTPRGLRTDTQYF
TRBJ2-2 TRBV6-5 CASSYSGTGGELFF
TRBJ1-2 TRBV6-4 CASSEEGAGGYTF
TRBJ2-2 TRBV6-2/TRBV6-3 CASSYLAGAHTGELFF
TRBJ2-1 TRBV5-1 CASSLAGDNEQFF
TRBJ2-3 TRBV7-2 CASSLGQSTDTQYF
TRBJ2-2 TRBV27 CASSSGQYTGELFF
TRBJ2-1 TRBV9 CASSVGAGYGNEQFF
TRBJ1-6 TRBV3-1/TRBV3-2 CASSQEADGYNSPLHF
TRBJ1-4 TRBV6-1 CASGESATNEKLFF
TRBJ2-1 TRBV11-3 CASSSWQGYNEQFF
TRBJ1-6 TRBV5-8 CASSWPRAGSPLHF
TRBJ2-2 TRBV6-5 CASSLAENYVGELFF
TRBJ2-1 TRBV7-9 CASSVDRLAPNEQFF
TRBJ2-7 TRBV2 CASNRDRASYEQYF
TRBJ2-7 TRBV6-2/TRBV6-3 CASSFVAGVSDEQYF
TRBJ2-7 TRBV24-1 CATSDGGAEEQYF
TRBJ2-7 TRBV28 CASFGQGGSSYEQYF
TRBJ2-7 TRBV10-3 CAISESRDRDEQYF
TRBJ1-3 TRBV9 CASSVSGGPNTIYF
TRBJ1-3 TRBV14 CASSRKGVRNSGNTIYF
TRBJ2-1 TRBV27 CASSFWREKNEQFF
TRBJ1-1 TRBV5-1 CASGQGDTEAFF
TRBJ2-5 TRBV12-3/TRBV12-4 CASSGTGLETQYF
TRBJ1-3 TRBV4-3 CASSQEVSRGFGNTIYF